These T cell receptor beta chains were read from a single sample in a study of blood T cell repertoires in COVID-19. Clones were sequenced by immunoSEQ multiplex PCR, and TCRdb holds only the in-frame ones, with some missing. Of about 220,000 clones detected, roughly 85% appear once; the ten largest clones hold around 2.5%. The material sequenced was peripheral blood. The receptors were gathered from a woman aged 65 to 85 with COVID-19, enrolled during active disease. Both conserved end residues are part of each CDR3. D genes are given only for firm matches. A row's size may be missing; if present it is once, few, many or a size class.

- TRBJ1-2 once TRBV7-3 CASSLIPGNYGYTF TGTGCCAGCAGCTTAATTCCCGGTAACTATGGCTACACCTTC
TRBD1 TRBJ1-2 - TRBV5-6 CASNFLGQAGRSYGYTF TGTGCCAGCAACTTTCTGGGACAGGCTGGGCGTAGCTATGGCTACACCTTC
- TRBJ2-1 - TRBV11-3 CASSFRAAAYNEQFF TGTGCCAGCAGCTTTCGAGCGGCTGCCTACAATGAGCAGTTCTTC
TRBD2 TRBJ2-7 - TRBV7-6 CASSLGTGTSPYEQYF TGTGCCAGCAGCTTAGGAACCGGGACTAGCCCCTACGAGCAGTACTTC
TRBD2 TRBJ2-7 - TRBV9 CASSVEPSGSLSYEQYF TGTGCCAGCAGCGTAGAGCCTAGCGGGAGTTTGTCCTACGAGCAGTACTTC
TRBD1 TRBJ2-1 - TRBV4-3 CASSQDLRLGQYNEQFF TGCGCCAGCAGCCAAGATCTGCGCTTGGGACAGTACAATGAGCAGTTCTTC
TRBD2 TRBJ2-7 - TRBV4-3 CASSQDRLAGIYEQYF TGCGCCAGCAGCCAAGATCGGTTAGCGGGAATCTACGAGCAGTACTTC
TRBD2 TRBJ2-7 - TRBV5-1 CASSLAKGLAGARPYEQYF TGCGCCAGCAGCTTGGCAAAAGGACTAGCGGGAGCAAGGCCCTACGAGCAGTACTTC
TRBD2 TRBJ2-3 - TRBV7-2 CASSYGGGEGTDTQYF TGTGCCAGCAGCTACGGGGGGGGAGAGGGTACAGATACGCAGTATTTT
- TRBJ1-2 - TRBV6-6 CASSFPGYGYTF TGTGCCAGCAGTTTTCCGGGGTATGGCTACACCTTC
- TRBJ1-3 - TRBV6-2/TRBV6-3 CASSYGQPENTIYF TGTGCCAGCAGTTACGGGCAGCCCGAGAACACCATATATTTT
- TRBJ1-3 - TRBV3-1/TRBV3-2 CASSQSNGNTIYF TGTGCCAGCAGCCAATCTAATGGAAACACCATATATTTT
- TRBJ1-2 - TRBV29-1 CSVNTANYGYTF TGCAGCGTTAATACAGCTAACTATGGCTACACCTTC
- TRBJ2-7 - TRBV27 CASSLFRGYEQYF TGTGCCAGCAGCCTTTTCCGGGGCTACGAGCAGTACTTC
- TRBJ1-5 - TRBV4-1 CASSQAPNYSNQPQHF TGCGCCAGCAGCCAAGCTCCTAACTATAGCAATCAGCCCCAGCATTTT
TRBD2 TRBJ2-1 - TRBV3-1/TRBV3-2 CASSPIAGRREQFF TGTGCCAGCAGTCCTATAGCGGGGCGCCGTGAGCAGTTCTTC
TRBD1 TRBJ1-5 once TRBV2 CASRVGSGQGNQPQHF TGTGCCAGCAGGGTGGGGTCCGGACAGGGCAATCAGCCCCAGCATTTT
TRBD1 TRBJ2-2 - TRBV6-5 CASRDRGHTGELFF TGTGCCAGCCGGGACAGGGGGCACACCGGGGAGCTGTTTTTT
TRBD1 TRBJ1-1 - TRBV7-2 CASSLQTGGLNTEAFF TGTGCCAGCAGCTTACAGACAGGGGGCTTAAACACTGAAGCTTTCTTT
TRBD1 TRBJ2-3 - TRBV4-3 CASSQGGWTGLSTDTQYF TGCGCCAGCAGCCAAGGGGGGTGGACAGGACTTAGCACAGATACGCAGTATTTT
- TRBJ1-1 - TRBV30 CAWSVILSNTEAFF TGTGCCTGGAGTGTTATTTTATCCAACACTGAAGCTTTCTTT
- TRBJ1-5 few TRBV7-9 CASSGGASGNQPQHF TGTGCCAGCAGTGGGGGGGCATCAGGCAATCAGCCCCAGCATTTT
- TRBJ1-1 - TRBV7-2 CAASPWGAGGTEAFF TGTGCCGCATCACCGTGGGGGGCGGGGGGCACTGAAGCTTTCTTT
- TRBJ2-7 - TRBV2 CASTGSSYEQYF TGTGCCAGCACGGGGAGCTCCTACGAGCAGTACTTC
TRBD2 TRBJ2-7 - TRBV29-1 CSVDGLAGIYEQYF TGCAGCGTCGATGGACTAGCGGGTATCTACGAGCAGTACTTC
TRBD1 TRBJ1-1 - TRBV7-9 CASRRTGSMNTEAFF TGTGCCAGCAGGCGGACAGGGAGTATGAACACTGAAGCTTTCTTT
TRBD1 TRBJ1-1 - TRBV6-5 CASIYTGTEGTEAFF TGTGCCAGCATATATACCGGGACAGAGGGCACTGAAGCTTTCTTT
TRBD1 TRBJ1-1 - TRBV27 CASSHLRTGGTEAFF TGTGCCAGCAGTCACCTCCGCACAGGGGGCACTGAAGCTTTCTTT
- TRBJ1-5 - TRBV2 CASSQRQVNQPQHF TGTGCCAGCAGTCAAAGACAGGTGAATCAGCCCCAGCATTTT
- TRBJ2-2 - TRBV7-8 CASSLMADTGELFF TGTGCCAGCAGCCTCATGGCGGACACCGGGGAGCTGTTTTTT
- TRBJ1-1 - TRBV7-2 CASSSGHQNTEAFF TGTGCCAGCAGCTCAGGACACCAGAACACTGAAGCTTTCTTT
- TRBJ2-7 once TRBV4-1 CASSQGSLVAGGPGEQYF TGCGCCAGCAGCCAAGGCTCATTAGTAGCAGGGGGGCCGGGAGAGCAGTACTTC
TRBD2 TRBJ2-1 - TRBV19 CASSIAPGTSGRLGQFF TGTGCCAGTAGTATAGCTCCTGGGACTAGCGGGAGATTAGGACAGTTCTTC
- TRBJ2-7 - TRBV11-2 CASSFVRQTYEQYF TGTGCCAGCAGCTTCGTAAGACAAACCTACGAGCAGTACTTC
- TRBJ1-2 - TRBV7-9 CASSFLANYGYTF TGTGCCAGCAGCTTCTTAGCTAACTATGGCTACACCTTC
- TRBJ1-6 few TRBV11-3 CASTIEQNSPLHF TGTGCCAGCACCATTGAGCAAAATTCACCCCTCCACTTT
TRBD1 TRBJ1-5 - TRBV12-5 CASGSSDRGPYHPQHF TGTGCTAGTGGTTCGAGTGACAGGGGCCCTTATCACCCCCAGCATTTT
- TRBJ1-2 - TRBV7-2 CASSLSGYDGYTF TGTGCCAGCAGCTTGTCGGGTTACGATGGCTACACCTTC
- TRBJ1-2 - TRBV27 CASSPRPYPQGWYGYTF TGTGCCAGCAGTCCCCGCCCCTATCCCCAGGGTTGGTATGGCTACACCTTC
- TRBJ1-6 - TRBV5-1 CASSFGLGGSPLHF TGCGCCAGCAGCTTCGGTCTAGGGGGTTCACCCCTCCACTTT
- TRBJ1-2 - TRBV5-6 CASSLRPGWDGYTF TGTGCCAGCAGCCTCAGGCCGGGGTGGGATGGCTACACCTTC
TRBD1 TRBJ2-7 - TRBV6-1 CASSEDWTGTYEQYF TGTGCCAGCAGTGAAGACTGGACAGGGACCTACGAGCAGTACTTC